One sample yielded the 21 T cell receptor beta chains listed below, sequenced in a study of shared clonotypes between healthy human individuals. The method was immunoSEQ multiplex PCR; TCRdb's version includes in-frame clones alone and lacks a portion of them. This sample yields 1.5 million to 2.5 million clones, of which around 96% are seen a single time; 1% to 1.5% belongs to the top ten. It was CD45RO-negative cells, positively selected for CCR7, that made up naive CD8 cells, with terminally differentiated effector memory CD45RA+ cells excluded. The sample consisted of naive CD8+ T cells sorted from blood. The receptors here all came from a man between 18 and 29 years old in good health.

V and J are TRBV28 and TRBJ2-7; D is tentatively TRBD1 or TRBD2 (5 bases each). Germline V lookup: CDR1 MDHEN, CDR2 SYDVKM. The CDR3 contains 14 residues. V was shortened by 1 base and J by 3 bases, with 10 bases between the two germline ends. Here the CDR3 DNA reads TGTGCCAGCAGTTTATCAGGGACCCGCTACGAGCAGTACTTC. The encoded protein is CASSLSGTRYEQYF.

V and J are TRBV19 and TRBJ1-6; tentatively, D is TRBD1 (6 bases). Germline CDR1 and CDR2: LNHDA and SQIVND (reference sequence). The V end lost 5 bases, the J end lost 8 bases, and 19 bases lay between the germline ends. CDR3 size: 16 residues. The CDR3, as DNA: TGTGCCAGTAGTGAAATTACAGGGTTAATTGATTCACCCCTCCACTTT. Translated: CASSEITGLIDSPLHF.

Comments on this clone: Other DNA sequences of this sample code for an identical CDR3. V and J are TRBV27 and TRBJ2-7; D ambiguous. V shed 5 bases and J shed 0 bases, with 5 bases lying between them. This CDR3 is built from 12 residues. From germline, CDR1 is MNHEY and CDR2 SMNVEV (reference sequence). The CDR3, as DNA: TGTGCCAGCAGTCACAACTCCTACGAGCAGTACTTC. Translation: CASSHNSYEQYF.

V usage is TRBV6-5 and J usage is TRBJ1-2, with D unclear. V lost 4 bases to trimming and J lost 4 bases, with 13 bases between them. This CDR3 comprises 14 residues. CDR1 MNHEY and CDR2 SVGAGI come from the germline V gene. The CDR3 region has the DNA TGTGCCAGCAGTTCCTCGGGCCTGCCCTATGGCTACACCTTC. Encoded protein: CASSSSGLPYGYTF.

V is TRBV11-3 and J is TRBJ2-1; 10 bases map to TRBD2. The germline gives CDR1 SGHNT, CDR2 YENEEA. The CDR3 is 16 residues long. V was clipped by 1 base and J by 2 bases; unmatched bases: 2. CDR3 sequence reads: CASSLGLAGAYNEQFF. The CDR3 DNA reads as TGTGCCAGCAGCTTAGGGCTAGCGGGAGCCTACAATGAGCAGTTCTTC.

A single count supports this clone. The rearrangement links TRBV4-1 to TRBJ2-7, with D maybe TRBD2 (5 bases). Germline V gives CDR1 MGHRA, CDR2 YSYEKL. The V and J ends lost 4 bases and 2 bases respectively, with 15 bases between them. The CDR3 totals 15 residues. CDR3 DNA sequence: TGCGCCAGCAGCCTATCCCTCGCGGGCGCCTACGAGCAGTACTTC. Translated: CASSLSLAGAYEQYF.

This chain connects TRBV28 to TRBJ1-5; 8 positions agree with TRBD1. The germline CDR1 and CDR2 sequences are MDHEN and SYDVKM. The CDR3 runs to 14 residues. V lost 4 bases, J lost 7 bases, and 6 bases stayed unmatched. Here the CDR3 DNA reads TGTGCCAGCAGTTCAGGACAGGGTAGGCAGCCCCAGCATTTT. Translated, it gives CASSSGQGRQPQHF.

The J gene is TRBJ2-7, the V gene TRBV5-6; tentatively, D is TRBD1 or TRBD2 (6 bases each). Germline CDR1 is SGHDT and CDR2 is YYEEEE. V lost 4 bases to trimming and J lost 2 bases, with 10 bases between them. The CDR3 covers 13 residues. The CDR3 nucleotides read TGTGCCAGCAGCAATGGGGGGCCCTACGAGCAGTACTTC. Its translation: CASSNGGPYEQYF. The full variable domain, completed using reference TRBV5-6 and TRBJ2-7, is DAGVTQSPTHLIKTRGQQVTLRCSPKSGHDTVSWYQQALGQGPQFIFQYYEEEERQRGNFPDRFSGHQFPNYSSELNVNALLLGDSALYLCASSNGGPYEQYFGPGTRLTVT.

This clone was seen a single time. J is TRBJ2-7 and V is TRBV5-4; a possible D gene is TRBD2 (6 bases). Deletions cut 2 bases from V and 1 base from J, with 13 bases between. Germline CDR1 and CDR2: SGHNT and YYREEE (reference sequence). The CDR3 spans 15 residues. CDR3 bases: TGTGCCAGCAGCTTCGCCGGAGCGGGTTCCTACGAGCAGTACTTC. Translation: CASSFAGAGSYEQYF.

J is TRBJ2-7 and V is TRBV5-6; 8 positions agree with TRBD1. Germline CDR1 and CDR2: SGHDT and YYEEEE. After removal of 4 bases from V and 2 bases from J, the junction contained 8 bases not matched to a gene. CDR3 length equals 15 residues. The CDR3 nucleotides are TGTGCCAGCAGCCCGCAGGGACAGGTCCCCTACGAGCAGTACTTC. Translation gives CASSPQGQVPYEQYF.

The V and J genes are TRBV5-1 and TRBJ2-3; 12 bases fit TRBD2. The CDR3 is 16 amino acids. V was pared by 3 bases and J by 6 bases, with 8 bases of the junction left unmatched. Germline CDR1 reads SGHRS; CDR2 reads YFSETQ. The CDR3 DNA is TGCGCCAGCAGCTGGGCTAGCGGGAGGGCCCCTGATACGCAGTATTTT. Translated, it gives CASSWASGRAPDTQYF. Based on the CDR3 plus reference TRBV5-1 and TRBJ2-3, the full variable domain is KAGVTQTPRYLIKTRGQQVTLSCSPISGHRSVSWYQQTPGQGLQFLFEYFSETQRNKGNFPGRFSGRQFSNSRSEMNVSTLELGDSALYLCASSWASGRAPDTQYFGPGTRLTVL.

The V gene is TRBV12-5, the J gene TRBJ2-7; D may correspond to TRBD1 or TRBD2 (5 bases each). The germline V and J ends were trimmed by 3 bases and 2 bases, with 8 bases remaining between them. The germline CDR1 and CDR2 sequences are LGHNT and FRNRAP. This CDR3 is 13 amino acids long. The CDR3 sequence is CASGFSGPYEQYF. CDR3 DNA sequence: TGTGCTAGTGGTTTTTCGGGGCCCTACGAGCAGTACTTC. Looking up the rest from reference TRBV12-5 and TRBJ2-7 gives the full variable domain: DARVTQTPRHKVTEMGQEVTMRCQPILGHNTVFWYRQTMMQGLELLAYFRNRAPLDDSGMPKDRFSAEMPDATLATLKIQPSEPRDSAVYFCASGFSGPYEQYFGPGTRLTVT.

The J gene is TRBJ1-1, the V gene TRBV5-4; 9 positions agree with TRBD1. The CDR3 covers 15 residues. Per the germline V gene, CDR1 is SGHNT and CDR2 is YYREEE (reference sequence). After removal of 4 bases from V and 3 bases from J, the junction contained 7 bases not matched to a gene. The DNA for the CDR3 is TGTGCCAGCAGCAGGTTAGGACAGGGGTACACTGAAGCTTTCTTT. It translates to CASSRLGQGYTEAFF.

The J gene is TRBJ2-7, the V gene TRBV4-1; D gene ambiguous. V shed 3 bases and J shed 8 bases, with 17 bases lying between them. In germline, CDR1 is MGHRA, CDR2 YSYEKL. This CDR3 spans 14 amino acids. The DNA for the CDR3 is TGCGCCAGCAGCCATGATGGAACCGCAGGCCAGCAGTACTTC. Protein sequence: CASSHDGTAGQQYF.

This clone was observed a handful of times. The J gene is TRBJ1-6, the V gene TRBV6-1; perhaps TRBD1 as D (5 bases). Germline CDR1 MNHNS, CDR2 SASEGT. The length of the CDR3 is 13 residues. The ends were cut back, 2 bases at V and 11 bases at J, with 10 bases in the middle. CDR3 amino acids: CASSEWPGPPLHF. CDR3 in DNA: TGTGCCAGCAGTGAATGGCCAGGGCCACCCCTCCACTTT.

The sample holds one count of this clone. This chain links TRBV11-2 with TRBJ2-3; 11 nucleotides line up with TRBD2. Germline CDR1 SGHAT, CDR2 FQNNGV. This CDR3 comprises 17 residues. The J segment lost 2 bases and the V segment lost 4 bases, leaving 8 bases of the junction unmatched. The CDR3 bases are TGTGCCAGCAGCTCTGGGCCTAGCGGGGGGCCCACAGATACGCAGTATTTT. Translating gives CASSSGPSGGPTDTQYF.

This chain links TRBV19 with TRBJ2-1, with a tentative D call TRBD1 (6 bases). With 7 bases removed from V and 9 bases from J, the gap between germline ends came to 16 bases. There are 13 residues in the CDR3. Germline CDR1 reads LNHDA; CDR2 reads SQIVND (reference sequence). The CDR3 bases are TGTGCCAGTACCCCCGCAGGGGACGGTGAGCAGTTCTTC. Protein: CASTPAGDGEQFF.

The genes are TRBV19 and TRBJ2-7, with D tentatively TRBD2 (5 bases). Per germline, CDR1 LNHDA and CDR2 SQIVND (reference sequence). The V end was cut by 6 bases, the J end by 1 base, with 13 bases between. CDR3 length: 14 amino acids. CDR3 loop: CASRTDRDSYEQYF. In nucleotides, the CDR3 is TGTGCCAGTAGGACCGACCGGGATTCCTACGAGCAGTACTTC. Full variable domain (outside the CDR3, taken from reference TRBV19 and TRBJ2-7): DGGITQSPKYLFRKEGQNVTLSCEQNLNHDAMYWYRQDPGQGLRLIYYSQIVNDFQKGDIAEGYSVSREKKESFPLTVTSAQKNPTAFYLCASRTDRDSYEQYFGPGTRLTVT.

This chain links TRBV2 with TRBJ2-4, with TRBD1 as a possible D gene (6 bases). CDR1 is SNHLY and CDR2 is FYNNEI in the germline V gene. The CDR3 is 16 residues long. Trimming shortened V by 7 bases and J by 0 bases, and 16 bases separated the two germline ends. Here the CDR3 DNA reads TGTGCCAGCAAGGACAGCCACCTTTTAGCCAAAAACATTCAGTACTTC. It encodes CASKDSHLLAKNIQYF.

V gene TRBV18 combines with J gene TRBJ2-7; D not resolved. Germline CDR1 KGHSH, CDR2 LQKENI. The CDR3 covers 12 residues. V lost 1 base and J 2 bases, leaving 3 bases between the germline ends. CDR3 nucleotide sequence: TGTGCCAGCTCACCACAGGCCTACGAGCAGTACTTC. The encoded protein is CASSPQAYEQYF.

The chain recombines TRBV6-1 with TRBJ2-7, with 8 bases identical to TRBD2. Unmatched junction bases numbered 5, after V lost 0 bases and J lost 4 bases. Germline CDR1 is MNHNS and CDR2 is SASEGT. The CDR3 totals 15 residues. Here the CDR3 DNA reads TGTGCCAGCAGTGAAGCCGGGGGGGCGGTTTACGAGCAGTACTTC. Residues: CASSEAGGAVYEQYF.